This T cell receptor (beta chain) was captured by sequencing in a study of CD8 T cells in Susac syndrome. Whole-study findings and limits: The authors acknowledged that the study's TCR sequencing and HLA analysis involved relatively few individuals.

After extraction with the RNeasy kit, roughly 0.5 to 1 ug of the RNA was reverse transcribed using random hexamers. MiXCR, run by TCRdb on the immunoSEQ multiplex PCR reads, gives a single entry per CDR3 protein. The profile shows 400,000 to 550,000 distinct CDR3 sequences, about 85% of them singletons. As regards this clonotype: What it binds is unknown.

This CDR3 contains 14 residues. Trimming removed 2 bases at V and 6 bases at J, with 12 bases between. The germline gives CDR1 MGHRA, CDR2 YSYEKL. TCR beta from blood CD8+ and CD4+ T cells was sequenced. It was treatment-naive patients with stable or active relapsing-remitting disease who made up the multiple sclerosis controls. The source material was CD8+ T cells from PBMCs. This chain joins TRBV4-1 and TRBJ2-3, with D perhaps matching TRBD2 (5 bases). The clonotype originates from a human donor with multiple sclerosis. CDR3 coding DNA: TGCGCCAGCAGCCAATGGGCGGGCGCCGATACGCAGTATTTT. Amino acid sequence: CASSQWAGADTQYF.